This T cell receptor (beta chain) was sequenced for a study of regulatory T cells in long-lasting Graves disease. Noted time point: newly diagnosed GD, antithyroid drugs for less than 3 months. Construction of the TCR library relied on RNA isolated from PBMCs. Building the TCR beta libraries relied on iRepertoire HTBI primers, and CDR3 regions underwent Arm-PCR. TCRdb passed the multiplex PCR reads through MiXCR, listing each CDR3 protein once. The data show fewer than 550,000 distinct CDR3 sequences, around 15% seen once. The CDR3 has 13 amino acids. The V and J ends lost 5 bases and 11 bases respectively, with 13 bases between them. Germline V gene lookup returns CDR1 MNHEY and CDR2 SMNVEV (reference sequence). These records were also assigned to another study, of T cells in Graves' hyperthyroidism and ophthalmopathy.

The rearrangement links TRBV27 to TRBJ1-6; possibly TRBD1 for D (5 bases). The sequence was obtained from a woman aged 35-65 years with Graves disease. The sample consisted of peripheral blood mononuclear cells (PBMCs), taken at new diagnosis, from a patient treated with antithyroid drugs. The CDR3 bases are TGTGCCAGCAGTCAGACAGTTGGTCCACCCCTCCACTTT. As protein: CASSQTVGPPLHF.